One and the same sample provided the 27 T cell receptor beta chains below, sequenced in a study of early T cells in non-severe SARS-CoV-2 infection. MiXCR, applied by TCRdb to the 5' RACE reads, yields one record per CDR3 protein. The sample has 40,000 to 50,000 distinct CDR3 sequences, more than 4.5% seen once. Sequenced material: whole blood, taken at baseline. These receptors originate from an adult who was a healthcare worker with PCR-confirmed SARS-CoV-2 infection or an uninfected control (not recorded which).

This clonotype was seen repeatedly, ten times or more. The V gene is TRBV5-6, the J gene TRBJ1-6, with no clear D. Trimming cost V 4 bases and J 2 bases, with 22 bases left between them. This CDR3 has 19 amino acids. Germline lookup yields CDR1 SGHDT and CDR2 YYEEEE. The CDR3, as DNA: TGTGCCAGCAGCCCTGGTGAGGCTATCTCCACTCCCTATAATTCACCCCTCCACTTT. This codes for CASSPGEAISTPYNSPLHF.

Sample share makes this clonotype medium-sized. The chain joins TRBV30 to TRBJ2-3; 11 nucleotides agree with TRBD2. The CDR3 is 14 residues long. Germline assignment: CDR1 GTSNPN and CDR2 SVGIG (reference sequence). J was trimmed by 4 bases and V by 8 bases; bases with no gene match: 8. The CDR3, as DNA: TGTGCCCTGGGCGGGACTAGCGGATCAGATACGCAGTATTTT. Translated, it gives CALGGTSGSDTQYF.

This clonotype was seen ten or more times. DNA for the CDR3: TGTGCCCTTGGGGGTTTGCTTGAAAAACTGTTTTTT. It yields the protein CALGGLLEKLFF. The chain joins TRBV6-1 to TRBJ1-4; possibly TRBD1 for D (5 bases). V was clipped by 11 bases and J by 7 bases, with 14 bases between them. The CDR3 has 12 amino acids. Germline CDR1 and CDR2: MNHNS and SASEGT.

In this sample, this clonotype turned up many times. The gene calls are TRBV13 and TRBJ2-3, with unresolved D. The germline CDR1 and CDR2 sequences are PRHDT and FYEKMQ (reference sequence). The CDR3 is 12 residues long. V lost 1 base, J lost 7 bases, and 6 bases lay in between. The CDR3: CASSLVQYTQYF. Here the CDR3 DNA reads TGTGCCAGCAGCTTAGTTCAGTATACGCAGTATTTT. The full variable domain, rest sourced from reference TRBV13 and TRBJ2-3, is AAGVIQSPRHLIKEKRETATLKCYPIPRHDTVYWYQQGPGQDPQFLISFYEKMQSDKGSIPDRFSAQQFSDYHSELNMSSLELGDSALYFCASSLVQYTQYFGPGTRLTVL.

This clonotype was counted at least ten times. V and J are TRBV20-1 and TRBJ2-2; a possible D gene is TRBD1 (6 bases). CDR3 length equals 16 residues. V shed 3 bases and J shed 4 bases, with 18 bases lying between them. Germline CDR1 and CDR2: DFQATT and SNEGSKA (reference sequence). CDR3 sequence reads: CSARKRGQQLTGELFF. The CDR3 DNA is TGCAGTGCTAGGAAGAGAGGACAGCAACTCACCGGGGAGCTGTTTTTT.

This clonotype has at least ten counts. The J gene is TRBJ2-3, the V gene TRBV27; 10 positions agree with TRBD1. The length of the CDR3 is 15 residues. Germline V gives CDR1 MNHEY, CDR2 SMNVEV (reference sequence). After removal of 4 bases from V and 3 bases from J, the junction contained 4 bases not matched to a gene. CDR3 DNA sequence: TGTGCCAGCAGTTCCCCGGGACAGGGGACAGATACGCAGTATTTT. Protein sequence: CASSSPGQGTDTQYF.

This clonotype has ten or more counts. The chain combines TRBV27 with TRBJ1-5; D remains ambiguous. Germline V gene data show CDR1 as MNHEY and CDR2 as SMNVEV (reference sequence). The CDR3 is 14 residues long. Deletions cut 6 bases from V and 2 bases from J, with 11 bases between. The CDR3 here is CASSFSPGNQPQHF. The CDR3 nucleotides are TGTGCCAGCAGCTTTTCCCCCGGCAATCAGCCCCAGCATTTT.

This clonotype was seen ten or more times. This chain joins TRBV29-1 and TRBJ2-7; no reliable D call. The CDR3 totals 11 residues. V lost 3 bases to trimming and J lost 6 bases, with 9 bases between them. Germline V CDR1 and CDR2: SQVTM, ANQGSEA. The CDR3 loop reads CSVDPGGEQYF. DNA of the CDR3: TGCAGCGTTGATCCCGGCGGCGAGCAGTACTTC.

The V call is TRBV9, the J call TRBJ2-3; 8 nucleotides line up with TRBD2. The ends lost 5 bases at V and 5 bases at J; junction bases unmatched: 10. Germline V CDR1 and CDR2: SGDLS, YYNGEE. The CDR3 length is 15 residues. CDR3 sequence reads: CASRRSGSGGDTQYF. For the CDR3, the DNA is TGTGCCAGCAGGAGAAGCGGGAGCGGTGGAGATACGCAGTATTTT.

This clonotype was picked up a small number of times. The chain has TRBV10-2 and TRBJ2-5; 7 bases align to TRBD1. The ends lost 6 bases at V and 1 base at J; junction bases unmatched: 2. The CDR3 extends over 13 amino acids. The germline gives CDR1 WSHSY, CDR2 SAAADI. CDR3 bases: TGCGCCAGCAGACAGGGGACCCAAGAGACCCAGTACTTC. Translated: CASRQGTQETQYF.

This clonotype was seen many times. The rearrangement joins TRBV7-9 to TRBJ2-7; 7 nucleotides line up with TRBD2. With 1 base clipped from V and 6 bases from J, the junction kept 3 bases outside the gene matches. CDR3 length equals 13 residues. Germline V lookup: CDR1 SEHNR, CDR2 FQNEAQ (reference sequence). Written as DNA, the CDR3 is TGTGCCAGCAGCTTAGGACTAGCCCCCGAGCAGTACTTC. This gives the protein CASSLGLAPEQYF. Variable domain in full (rest from reference TRBV7-9 and TRBJ2-7): DTGVSQNPRHKITKRGQNVTFRCDPISEHNRLYWYRQTLGQGPEFLTYFQNEAQLEKSRLLSDRFSAERPKGSFSTLEIQRTEQGDSAMYLCASSLGLAPEQYFGPGTRLTVT.

This clonotype was observed many times. The CDR3 sequence is CASTIPGGSGANVLTF. CDR3 nucleotide sequence: TGTGCCAGCACTATCCCCGGGGGCTCTGGGGCCAACGTCCTGACTTTC. V gene TRBV28 combines with J gene TRBJ2-6; D is perhaps TRBD2 (6 bases). Trimming removed 7 bases from V and 0 bases from J, with 13 bases in between. Germline values: CDR1 MDHEN, CDR2 SYDVKM. CDR3 length equals 16 residues.

This clonotype was counted ten times or more. The chain has TRBV6-2 or TRBV6-3 and TRBJ2-7; D is possibly TRBD2 (6 bases). CDR3 size: 12 residues. The germline V gene encodes CDR1 MNHEY and CDR2 SVGEGT. V was trimmed by 5 bases and J by 2 bases, leaving 7 bases between them. The CDR3 bases are TGTGCCAGCAGTCGGGGGACCTACGAGCAGTACTTC. Translation gives CASSRGTYEQYF.

Only one count was recorded for this clonotype. A single base separates this from a much larger clone, so it may be a read error. The chain is built from TRBV6-6 and TRBJ1-6; tentative D call: TRBD1 (5 bases). Germline CDR1 is MNHNY and CDR2 is SVGAGI (reference sequence). The V end was cut by 8 bases, the J end by 17 bases, with 13 bases between. The CDR3 consists of 10 residues. This chain's CDR3 is CASGDRAIHF. The CDR3 DNA follows: TGTGCCAGCGGCGACAGAGCCATCCACTTT.

This clonotype was counted many times. The chain employs TRBV7-6 and TRBJ1-5; a weak D match, TRBD1 (5 bases). Trimming took 3 bases from V and 0 from J, leaving 6 bases between them. The CDR3 has 14 residues. CDR1 and CDR2 (germline): SGHVS, FNYEAQ. The CDR3 spells CASSLGHSNQPQHF. As DNA, the CDR3 is TGTGCCAGCAGCTTGGGGCATAGCAATCAGCCCCAGCATTTT.

V gene TRBV5-1 combines with J gene TRBJ2-3; D gene ambiguous. V shed 0 bases and J shed 6 bases, with 11 bases lying between them. The CDR3 is 14 residues long. Germline CDR1 and CDR2: SGHRS and YFSETQ. The CDR3, as DNA: TGCGCCAGCAGCTTGGGAGTTTTAGCCGATACGCAGTATTTT. Amino acids: CASSLGVLADTQYF.

At least ten counts were recorded for this clonotype. The V gene is TRBV6-5, the J gene TRBJ1-2; tentatively, D is TRBD1 (6 bases). This CDR3 has 13 residues. V was trimmed by 4 bases and J by 5 bases, leaving 11 bases between them. The V gene's germline CDR1 is MNHEY and CDR2 SVGAGI. CDR3 residues: CASSSMTGYGYTF. The CDR3 DNA reads TGTGCCAGCAGTTCCATGACAGGATATGGCTACACCTTC.

Ten or more counts support this clonotype. The rearrangement uses TRBV6-5 and TRBJ2-1; tentative D call: TRBD1 (6 bases). Germline V lookup: CDR1 MNHEY, CDR2 SVGAGI. The length of the CDR3 is 11 residues. The V end was cut by 5 bases, the J end by 10 bases, with 9 bases between. CDR3 residues: CASSGGVEQFF. CDR3 nucleotide sequence: TGTGCCAGCAGTGGGGGCGTGGAGCAGTTCTTC.

This clonotype was counted a few times. The chain links TRBV6-1 to TRBJ1-2; D gene uncertain. CDR3 length: 12 residues. With 1 base removed from V and 7 bases from J, the gap between germline ends came to 7 bases. Germline CDR1 reads MNHNS; CDR2 reads SASEGT. Here the CDR3 DNA reads TGTGCCAGCAGTGAAGGTCTCGGTGGCTACACCTTC. This translates into CASSEGLGGYTF.

This clonotype was found many times. The chain couples TRBV12-3 or TRBV12-4 to TRBJ2-2; D is unresolved. Trimming cost V 6 bases and J 6 bases, with 17 bases left between them. This CDR3 spans 15 amino acids. The CDR3 here is CASRSMALLSGELFF. DNA for the CDR3: TGTGCCAGCAGATCTATGGCCTTACTATCCGGGGAGCTGTTTTTT.

This clonotype was seen at least ten times. V and J are TRBV29-1 and TRBJ2-5, with TRBD2 matching 8 bases. CDR1 and CDR2 (germline): SQVTM, ANQGSEA. This CDR3 comprises 14 residues. V lost 2 bases to trimming and J lost 4 bases; unmatched junction nucleotides: 6. CDR3: CSVEFWREVETQYF. The CDR3 coding sequence is TGCAGCGTTGAATTCTGGCGGGAGGTAGAGACCCAGTACTTC.

This clonotype was counted only a few times. This chain joins TRBV4-2 and TRBJ2-7; D is undetermined. The CDR3 consists of 13 residues. V lost 1 base to trimming and J lost 7 bases, with 11 bases between them. The V gene's germline CDR1 is LGHNA and CDR2 YNFKEQ. CDR3 bases: TGTGCCAGCAGCCAAGGGGCCAGGCGGGAGCAGTACTTC. It yields the protein CASSQGARREQYF.

In its sample, this clonotype was seen many times. The chain combines TRBV6-1 with TRBJ2-1; D gene unclear. The CDR3 extends over 13 amino acids. V dropped 5 bases and J dropped 0 bases, with 5 bases sitting between them. Germline loops: CDR1 MNHNS, CDR2 SASEGT. The CDR3, as DNA: TGTGCCAGCAGTAGGATCTCCTACAATGAGCAGTTCTTC. Residues: CASSRISYNEQFF.

This clonotype was picked up many times. The chain is built from TRBV11-2 and TRBJ2-7; the D is unclear. Deletions cut 2 bases from V and 5 bases from J, with 13 bases between. This CDR3 spans 14 amino acids. Germline V gene sequence: CDR1 SGHAT, CDR2 FQNNGV. The CDR3, as DNA: TGTGCCAGCAGCTTATTTTCGGCCAGTGACGAGCAGTACTTC. Protein product: CASSLFSASDEQYF. The full variable domain, in which reference TRBV11-2 and TRBJ2-7 provide the parts outside the CDR3, is EAGVAQSPRYKIIEKRQSVAFWCNPISGHATLYWYQQILGQGPKLLIQFQNNGVVDDSQLPKDRFSAERLKGVDSTLKIQPAKLEDSAVYLCASSLFSASDEQYFGPGTRLTVT.

Many counts were recorded for this clonotype. The chain is built from TRBV19 and TRBJ1-5, with D maybe TRBD1 (5 bases). The CDR3 has 14 residues. In germline, CDR1 is LNHDA, CDR2 SQIVND (reference sequence). Trimming took 5 bases from V and 0 from J, leaving 8 bases between them. DNA for the CDR3: TGTGCCAGTAGTGAAGACAGTAGCAATCAGCCCCAGCATTTT. It codes for CASSEDSSNQPQHF.

In its sample, this clonotype was seen many times. The chain is built from TRBV20-1 and TRBJ2-1, with 10 bases that match TRBD2. CDR3 length: 15 residues. CDR1 and CDR2 from the germline V gene are DFQATT and SNEGSKA (reference sequence). After removal of 3 bases from V and 7 bases from J, the junction contained 9 bases not matched to a gene. This CDR3 is CSARMTSGFLNEQFF. The CDR3 DNA follows: TGCAGTGCTAGGATGACTAGCGGGTTCTTGAATGAGCAGTTCTTC.

This clonotype was seen at least ten times. The chain recombines TRBV20-1 with TRBJ2-7; weak D call: TRBD1 (6 bases). Trimming shortened V by 5 bases and J by 3 bases, and 11 bases separated the two germline ends. CDR3 length: 12 amino acids. The germline CDR1 and CDR2 sequences are DFQATT and SNEGSKA (reference sequence). CDR3 residues: CSAADSLYEQYF. Written as DNA, the CDR3 is TGCAGTGCTGCGGACAGTCTCTACGAGCAGTACTTC.